Shown below are 20 T cell receptor beta chains from a single sample sequenced in a study of blood T cell repertoires in COVID-19. The assay was immunoSEQ multiplex PCR, and TCRdb's table has in-frame clones only and misses some. The sample yields approximately 140,000 clones, 75% to 90% seen once. The sample comprised peripheral blood. The receptors originated from a woman aged 55-75 years with active or convalescent COVID-19.

The chain combines TRBV19 with TRBJ1-3, with D perhaps TRBD1 (5 bases). The length of the CDR3 is 14 residues. Germline lookup yields CDR1 LNHDA and CDR2 SQIVND (reference sequence). V was trimmed by 4 bases and J by 10 bases, leaving 17 bases between them. CDR3 protein: CASSRRDSGGTIYF. DNA of the CDR3: TGTGCCAGTAGTAGACGGGACTCTGGGGGGACCATATATTTT.

V gene TRBV11-2 combines with J gene TRBJ1-1; no clear D. Germline lookup yields CDR1 SGHAT and CDR2 FQNNGV. With 1 base removed from V and 3 bases from J, the gap between germline ends came to 9 bases. There are 14 residues in the CDR3. CDR3 loop: CASSLGQADTEAFF. DNA of the CDR3: TGTGCCAGCAGCTTAGGCCAAGCGGACACTGAAGCTTTCTTT.

The rearrangement joins TRBV21-1 to TRBJ2-7; TRBD2, as called in the table, went unchecked against the DNA. TRBV21-1 counts as a pseudogene. The CDR3 consists of 16 residues. The CDR3: CASSKFERTNSYEQYF. DNA of the CDR3: TGTGCCAGCAGCAAGTTCGAGCGTACTAACTCCTACGAGCAGTACTTC.

This chain links TRBV2 with TRBJ1-5; the D gene is possibly TRBD1 (5 bases). The CDR3 runs 15 residues. Deletions cut 6 bases from V and 0 bases from J, with 12 bases between. Germline-derived CDR1 and CDR2 are SNHLY and FYNNEI. CDR3 loop: CASSLETVSNQPQHF. The CDR3 coding sequence is TGTGCCAGCAGCCTAGAGACAGTTAGCAATCAGCCCCAGCATTTT.

This clone was seen only a few times. The genes are TRBV11-2 and TRBJ2-2, with 11 bases identical to TRBD2. The CDR3 has 15 amino acids. The germline CDR1 and CDR2 sequences are SGHAT and FQNNGV. The V segment lost 5 bases and the J segment 8 bases; nucleotides outside the gene matches: 7. CDR3 nucleotide sequence: TGTGCCAGCAGCGCCAACCTAGCGGGGGGTGGGGAGCTGTTTTTT. It is translated as CASSANLAGGGELFF.

This chain joins TRBV6-5 and TRBJ1-1; TRBD1 aligns across 9 bases. The CDR3 has 15 residues. V lost 6 bases and J lost 3; bases outside the gene matches: 8. Germline assignment: CDR1 MNHEY and CDR2 SVGAGI. DNA for the CDR3: TGTGCCAGCAGGCACAGGGGGCGCGGAGACACTGAAGCTTTCTTT. Residues: CASRHRGRGDTEAFF.

J is TRBJ2-7 and V is TRBV19; possible D gene TRBD1, 5 bases. Deletions cut 7 bases from V and 2 bases from J, with 12 bases between. The CDR3 spans 13 residues. CDR1 is LNHDA, CDR2 SQIVND, per germline (reference sequence). The DNA for the CDR3 is TGTGCCAGTAACTCGGGCAGGGCCTACGAGCAGTACTTC. This encodes CASNSGRAYEQYF.

The chain employs TRBV3-1 (or the pseudogene TRBV3-2) and TRBJ1-5; D is unresolved. V was clipped by 1 base and J by 5 bases, with 6 bases between them. The CDR3 totals 13 residues. Germline loops: CDR1 LGHDT, CDR2 YNNKEL (reference sequence). The chain's CDR3 is CASSQVRDQPQHF. The CDR3 nucleotides are TGTGCCAGCAGCCAAGTTCGCGATCAGCCCCAGCATTTT.

The sample holds one count of this clone. Relative to the germline gene, one junction end is altered; a read error may explain this. The chain uses TRBV9 and TRBJ2-7; D not certain. Germline CDR1 and CDR2: SGDLS and YYNGEE. The CDR3 has 16 amino acids. CDR3 coding DNA: TGTGCCGGCAGCGTAGATCCCTATGCAGGAAGCTACGAGCAGTACTTC. Residues: CAGSVDPYAGSYEQYF.

For the CDR3, the DNA is TGTGCCAGCAGCGACAGGAACGGCTACACCTTC. Translating gives CASSDRNGYTF. V is TRBV9 and J is TRBJ1-2, with D tentatively TRBD1 (5 bases). Germline CDR1 is SGDLS and CDR2 is YYNGEE. The V end was cut by 3 bases, the J end by 8 bases, with 8 bases between. CDR3 length: 11 residues.

The CDR3 DNA sequence: TGTGCCAGCAGCTTAGCTATCTCTGGAAACACCATATATTTT. Protein: CASSLAISGNTIYF. The genes are TRBV7-9 and TRBJ1-3; unclear D gene. Per germline, CDR1 SEHNR and CDR2 FQNEAQ (reference sequence). The CDR3 runs 14 residues. Trimming cost V 0 bases and J 0 bases, with 3 bases left between them. Complete variable domain (other parts from reference TRBV7-9 and TRBJ1-3): DTGVSQNPRHKITKRGQNVTFRCDPISEHNRLYWYRQTLGQGPEFLTYFQNEAQLEKSRLLSDRFSAERPKGSFSTLEIQRTEQGDSAMYLCASSLAISGNTIYFGEGSWLTVV.

The gene calls are TRBV2 and TRBJ2-4; TRBD2 agrees at 13 bases. J lost 6 bases, V lost 8 bases, and 10 bases had no gene match. The CDR3 spans 16 residues. Looked up from germline, CDR1 is SNHLY and CDR2 is FYNNEI. CDR3 nucleotide sequence: TGTGCCAGCGGAGTGTGGGGACTAGCGGGGATAAACATTCAGTACTTC. It yields the protein CASGVWGLAGINIQYF.

This rearrangement joins TRBV7-2 to TRBJ2-5; D ambiguous. Germline V gene data show CDR1 as SGHTA and CDR2 as FQGNSA. Trimming removed 1 base from V and 5 bases from J, with 8 bases in between. This CDR3 has 13 residues. CDR3 coding DNA: TGTGCCAGCAGCTTAGTTGCGTTTGAGACCCAGTACTTC. Its translation is CASSLVAFETQYF.

The chain has TRBV5-1 and TRBJ2-3; 9 bases align to TRBD1. The CDR3 runs 15 residues. The germline V gene has CDR1 SGHRS and CDR2 YFSETQ. V shed 3 bases and J 2 bases; nucleotides not matched to a gene: 4. CDR3 in amino acids: CASSSGTGFTDTQYF. DNA of the CDR3: TGCGCCAGCAGCTCCGGGACAGGGTTCACAGATACGCAGTATTTT.

The chain combines TRBV19 with TRBJ2-3, with TRBD2 matching over 9 bases. The junction had 8 bases not matched to a gene; V was cut back by 6 bases and J by 4 bases. The germline V gene encodes CDR1 LNHDA and CDR2 SQIVND (reference sequence). The CDR3 has 15 amino acids. The CDR3 bases are TGTGCCAGTAGGGCCCTTGCGGGGGGGCCAGATACGCAGTATTTT. Its protein product is CASRALAGGPDTQYF. The variable domain in full, completed from reference TRBV19 and TRBJ2-3, reads DGGITQSPKYLFRKEGQNVTLSCEQNLNHDAMYWYRQDPGQGLRLIYYSQIVNDFQKGDIAEGYSVSREKKESFPLTVTSAQKNPTAFYLCASRALAGGPDTQYFGPGTRLTVL.

V and J are TRBV4-2 and TRBJ2-7, with 10 bases fitting TRBD1. Unmatched junction bases numbered 8, after V lost 0 bases and J lost 3 bases. The germline V gene has CDR1 LGHNA and CDR2 YNFKEQ. The CDR3 covers 17 residues. CDR3 loop: CASSQDPRQGAYYEQYF. The CDR3, as DNA: TGTGCCAGCAGCCAAGATCCCCGACAGGGGGCTTACTACGAGCAGTACTTC.

This clone has just one count. This chain uses TRBV27 with TRBJ2-5; TRBD2 agrees at 7 bases. This CDR3 has 14 amino acids. Unmatched junction bases numbered 9, after V lost 6 bases and J lost 5 bases. Germline CDR1 and CDR2: MNHEY and SMNVEV (reference sequence). The CDR3 sequence is CASSPRGEAETQYF. The CDR3 DNA reads as TGTGCCAGCAGCCCCCGGGGGGAAGCCGAGACCCAGTACTTC.

CDR3 nucleotides: TGCGCCAGCAGCTTGCAGGGGCTCGGCAACACCATATATTTT. The encoded protein is CASSLQGLGNTIYF. This chain connects TRBV5-1 to TRBJ1-3, with D perhaps TRBD1 (6 bases). V was shortened by 1 base and J by 7 bases, with 12 bases between the two germline ends. The CDR3 is 14 amino acids. From germline, CDR1 is SGHRS and CDR2 YFSETQ.

The chain recombines TRBV23-1 with TRBJ1-5; 7 bases agree with TRBD1. TRBV23-1 is classed as an ORF, of uncertain function. J was trimmed by 4 bases and V by 2 bases; bases with no gene match: 11. The CDR3 sequence is 17 residues long. The CDR3 region has the DNA TGCGCCAGCAGTCAACCAACTCCGACAGGGAGAAATCAGCCCCAGCATTTT. The encoded protein is CASSQPTPTGRNQPQHF.

The chain employs TRBV18 and TRBJ2-2; possible D gene TRBD1, 5 bases. This CDR3 is 15 amino acids long. Between the trimmed V and J ends, which lost 3 bases and 5 bases, there was a span of 13 bases. The germline V gene has CDR1 KGHSH and CDR2 LQKENI. The CDR3 coding sequence is TGTGCCAGCTCACCCGGACAAAGTTCTACCGGGGAGCTGTTTTTT. Protein: CASSPGQSSTGELFF.